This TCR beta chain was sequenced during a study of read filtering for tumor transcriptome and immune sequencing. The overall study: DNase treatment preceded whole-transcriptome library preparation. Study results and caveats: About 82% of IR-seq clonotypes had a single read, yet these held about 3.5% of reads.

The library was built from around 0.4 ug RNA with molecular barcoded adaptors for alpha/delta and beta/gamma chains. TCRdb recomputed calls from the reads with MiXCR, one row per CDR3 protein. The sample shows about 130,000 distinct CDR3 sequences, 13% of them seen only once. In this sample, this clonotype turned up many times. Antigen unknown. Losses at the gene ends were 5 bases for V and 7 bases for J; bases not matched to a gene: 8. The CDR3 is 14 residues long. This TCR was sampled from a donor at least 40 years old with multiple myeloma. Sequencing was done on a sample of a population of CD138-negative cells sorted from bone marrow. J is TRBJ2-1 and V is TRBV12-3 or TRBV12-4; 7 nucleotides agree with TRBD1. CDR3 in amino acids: CASSITDRVNEQFF. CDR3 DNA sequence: TGTGCCAGCAGTATTACCGACAGGGTAAATGAGCAGTTCTTC.